One and the same sample provided the 21 T cell receptor beta chains below, sequenced in a study of T cells in Graves' hyperthyroidism and ophthalmopathy. What was amplified from RNA transcripts were TCR beta CDR3 regions. HTBI primers were the set used in a first-round RT-PCR of the TCR CDR3. TCRdb ran MiXCR on the multiplex PCR reads and lists one entry per CDR3 protein. This repertoire shows about 560,000 distinct CDR3 sequences, about a sixth found once; its top ten account for 15% to 20%. The sample consisted of blood. Receptors originate from a young woman with Graves' hyperthyroidism.

This clonotype was observed at least ten times. This chain uses TRBV2 with TRBJ2-3, with D perhaps TRBD2 (5 bases). CDR1 is SNHLY and CDR2 is FYNNEI in the germline V gene. Trimming stripped 8 bases from V and 6 bases from J, with 9 bases between. CDR3 length: 11 residues. CDR3 region: CASRRGDTQYF. The CDR3 DNA reads as TGTGCCAGCCGTAGAGGGGATACGCAGTATTTT.

With regard to this clonotype: A much larger clone is a single base away; this may be a read error. The CDR3 protein is CASSLGPSVYNEQFF. The CDR3 DNA reads as TGTGCCAGCAGTTTAGGGCCTAGCGTCTACAATGAGCAGTTCTTC. The rearrangement uses TRBV12-3 or TRBV12-4 and TRBJ2-1; D perhaps matches TRBD2 (6 bases). V lost 1 base and J lost 3, with 10 bases in between. The CDR3 length is 15 residues.

The chain uses TRBV20-1 and TRBJ2-1; unclear D gene. Matching the DNA end better, TRBJ2-7 makes the J call doubtful. In germline, CDR1 is DFQATT, CDR2 SNEGSKA (reference sequence). This CDR3 spans 14 amino acids. CDR3 sequence reads: CSANPLMGYNEQYF. DNA for the CDR3: TGCAGTGCTAATCCACTCATGGGCTACAATGAGCAGTACTTC.

Concerning this clonotype: The junction departs from the called germline gene at one end, perhaps through a read error. The chain employs TRBV11-2 and TRBJ2-5; D is undetermined. Germline CDR1 SGHAT, CDR2 FQNNGV. This CDR3 has 16 amino acids. This CDR3 is CARSFTLDTPPETQYF. The CDR3, as DNA: TGTGCCCGCAGCTTTACATTAGACACCCCTCCGGAGACCCAGTACTTC.

The DNA of the CDR3 is TGTGCCAGCTCACCCGGCAGTAGCTATGGCTACACCTTC. This sequence encodes CASSPGSSYGYTF. V is TRBV18 and J is TRBJ1-2; D is uncertain. The CDR3 has 13 residues. Germline loops: CDR1 KGHSH, CDR2 LQKENI. V dropped 3 bases and J dropped 4 bases, with 9 bases sitting between them.

This clonotype has ten or more counts. The rearrangement links TRBV29-1 to TRBJ1-5; D is uncertain. Germline values: CDR1 SQVTM, CDR2 ANQGSEA. The V gene lost 3 bases and the J gene lost 0 bases, with 6 bases spanning the gap. The CDR3 sequence is 13 residues long. DNA for the CDR3: TGCAGCGTTGAGCATAATAGCAATCAGCCCCAGCATTTT. Translation: CSVEHNSNQPQHF.

About this clonotype itself: This may be a read error, as it is one base from a much larger clone. CDR3 amino acids: CASSPGISAYEQFF. The CDR3, as DNA: TGTGCCAGCAGCCCCGGGATTTCGGCCTACGAGCAGTTCTTC. The J gene is TRBJ2-1, the V gene TRBV2; a weak D match, TRBD2 (5 bases). Germline CDR1 is SNHLY and CDR2 is FYNNEI. The CDR3 totals 14 residues. V lost 6 bases and J lost 10, with 19 bases in between.

The chain joins TRBV6-2 or TRBV6-3 to TRBJ1-1; D might be TRBD1 (5 bases). Trimming left V 0 bases short and J 1 base short, with 9 bases between. Germline V gives CDR1 MNHEY, CDR2 SVGEGT. CDR3 size: 15 residues. The DNA for the CDR3 is TGTGCCAGCAGTTACTCGATGGGACCGAACACTGAAGCTTTCTTT. Translating it yields CASSYSMGPNTEAFF.

This clonotype occurred many times. This chain uses TRBV6-1 with TRBJ1-1, with TRBD1 matching 9 bases. The CDR3 is 15 residues long. With V trimmed by 8 bases and J by 0 bases, 7 bases remained unmatched. Germline V gene lookup returns CDR1 MNHNS and CDR2 SASEGT. The CDR3 coding sequence is TGTGCCAGCGATGGGACAGGGCCTATGAACACTGAAGCTTTCTTT. As protein: CASDGTGPMNTEAFF.

The sample holds many counts of this clonotype. J is TRBJ2-7 and V is TRBV20-1, with 8 bases fitting TRBD2. The trim removed 3 bases at V and 1 base at J, leaving 8 bases unmatched. This CDR3 spans 15 amino acids. Germline CDR1 and CDR2: DFQATT and SNEGSKA (reference sequence). The CDR3 sequence is CSARELAGRSYEQYF. In nucleotides, the CDR3 is TGCAGTGCTAGGGAATTAGCGGGAAGGTCCTACGAGCAGTACTTC.

This clonotype showed up just a few times. For the CDR3, the DNA is TGTGCCAGCTCACGGACAGATTCATCTAGCACAGATACGCAGTATTTT. It encodes CASSRTDSSSTDTQYF. V is TRBV18 and J is TRBJ2-3; tentative D call: TRBD1 (6 bases). The CDR3 totals 16 residues. Trimming pared 4 bases from V and 0 bases from J, leaving 14 bases between. Germline V gene sequence: CDR1 KGHSH, CDR2 LQKENI. The full variable domain, its missing parts supplied by reference TRBV18 and TRBJ2-3, is NAGVMQNPRHLVRRRGQEARLRCSPMKGHSHVYWYRQLPEEGLKFMVYLQKENIIDESGMPKERFSAEFPKEGPSILRIQQVVRGDSAAYFCASSRTDSSSTDTQYFGPGTRLTVL.

The gene calls are TRBV11-3 and TRBJ1-6; D unresolved. The ends were cut back, 0 bases at V and 11 bases at J, with 11 bases in the middle. The germline V gene has CDR1 SGHNT and CDR2 YENEEA. The CDR3 consists of 14 residues. CDR3 DNA: TGTGCCAGCAGCTTAGAACCCCTCGGACCACCCCTCCACTTT. Its translation: CASSLEPLGPPLHF.

Only a few counts were recorded for this clonotype. A junction boundary mismatches the germline segment, possibly from a read error. This chain links TRBV3-1 with TRBJ2-5, with D unresolved. CDR1 and CDR2 from the germline V gene are LGHDT and YNNKEL (reference sequence). This CDR3 is built from 14 residues. CDR3 DNA sequence: TGTGCCAGCGGCCAAGGGCGCGGCGGAGAGACCCAGTACTTC. Protein product: CASGQGRGGETQYF.

This clonotype was seen at least ten times. V and J are TRBV2 and TRBJ2-5, with a possible D match to TRBD1 (5 bases). From germline, CDR1 is SNHLY and CDR2 FYNNEI. Trimming took 10 bases from V and 2 from J, leaving 14 bases between them. CDR3 length equals 13 residues. CDR3 sequence: CANLDKGQETQYF. CDR3 coding DNA: TGTGCCAACCTGGACAAGGGGCAAGAGACCCAGTACTTC.

This clonotype has just a few counts. The chain is built from TRBV7-9 and TRBJ1-3; D uncertain. The V end lost 3 bases, the J end lost 2 bases, and 8 bases lay between the germline ends. Looked up from germline, CDR1 is SEHNR and CDR2 is FQNEAQ (reference sequence). The CDR3 consists of 14 residues. The CDR3 nucleotides are TGTGCCAGCAGCTTTAACAGTCCTGGAAACACCATATATTTT. The encoded protein is CASSFNSPGNTIYF.

This clonotype was counted at least ten times. V and J are TRBV3-1 and TRBJ2-3; possible D gene TRBD2, 6 bases. This CDR3 region has 16 residues. V lost 0 bases and J 3 bases, leaving 13 bases between the germline ends. Germline CDR1 is LGHDT and CDR2 is YNNKEL (reference sequence). CDR3 loop: CASSQETGTATDTQYF. DNA for the CDR3: TGTGCCAGCAGCCAAGAAACTGGGACTGCAACAGATACGCAGTATTTT.

This sequence joins TRBV7-9 and TRBJ1-6; D is undetermined. Germline V gene data show CDR1 as SEHNR and CDR2 as FQNEAQ (reference sequence). Trimming pared 0 bases from V and 0 bases from J, leaving 9 bases between. CDR3 size: 17 residues. This CDR3 reads CASSLAGSSSYNSPLHF. The CDR3 region has the DNA TGTGCCAGCAGCTTAGCAGGGTCGAGCTCCTATAATTCACCCCTCCACTTT.

The chain couples TRBV5-5 to TRBJ1-1, with a weak D call TRBD1 (5 bases). From germline, CDR1 is SGHKS and CDR2 YYEKEE (reference sequence). Trimming left V 2 bases short and J 4 bases short, with 15 bases between. CDR3 length equals 15 residues. The CDR3 sequence is CASSLEGPNFTEAFF. The CDR3 DNA reads as TGTGCCAGCAGCTTAGAGGGACCCAATTTCACTGAAGCTTTCTTT.

The chain has TRBV6-9 and TRBJ2-1; TRBD1 matches at 9 bases. V shed 3 bases, J shed 7 bases, and the junction held 10 bases outside the gene matches. There are 16 residues in the CDR3. CDR1 and CDR2 from the germline V gene are MNHGY and SVAAGI. In nucleotides, the CDR3 is TGTGCCAGCAGTTACGGCGGGACAGGGAGGTTGAATGAGCAGTTCTTC. It specifies CASSYGGTGRLNEQFF.

Here the CDR3 reads CATSRKRVELNEQFF. The CDR3 coding sequence is TGTGCCACCAGCAGAAAGCGCGTGGAACTCAATGAGCAGTTCTTC. The V call is TRBV15, the J call TRBJ2-1; D not resolved. Between the trimmed V and J ends, which lost 2 bases and 6 bases, there was a span of 14 bases. Germline V gene data show CDR1 as LNHNV and CDR2 as YYDKDF (reference sequence). This CDR3 is 15 amino acids long.

The CDR3 nucleotides read TGCAGCGTCCTAGCGGGGGGGCAGCAAGAGACCCAGTACTTC. The encoded protein is CSVLAGGQQETQYF. The genes are TRBV29-1 and TRBJ2-5; 12 nucleotides match TRBD2. V shed 6 bases, J shed 2 bases, and the junction held 4 bases outside the gene matches. Looked up from germline, CDR1 is SQVTM and CDR2 is ANQGSEA. The CDR3 covers 14 residues.